This T cell receptor (beta chain) was documented in a study of blood T cells in healthy people across ages. Notes on the study in general: Donor CMV status was unknown, possibly confounding expanded clonotype changes. Naive and antigen-experienced cells were not separated, limiting conclusive comparison.

Primers used in a second PCR of roughly 7 to 12 cycles were a sample-barcoded 5' primer and a J-beta primer mix. Each cDNA molecule was tagged by a template-switch adaptor that had 12 random nucleotides. MiXCR was run by TCRdb on the 5' RACE reads, yielding one entry per CDR3 protein. The sample shows 890,000 or so distinct CDR3 sequences, less than 80% of them seen only once. Total RNA, at least 5.5 micrograms per sample, came from PBMCs. CDR3 length: 16 amino acids. Germline CDR1 LGHDT, CDR2 YNNKEL (reference sequence). Trimming stripped 4 bases from V and 0 bases from J, with 16 bases between. Notes on this clonotype: The antigen remains unidentified.

This sequence joins TRBV3-1 and TRBJ2-7, with D possibly matching TRBD2 (5 bases). The clonotype comes from a man aged 25 to 40 in good health. The sample was blood. The CDR3 spells CASSPSPGMGSYEQYF. As DNA, the CDR3 is TGTGCCAGCAGCCCCAGTCCGGGGATGGGCTCCTACGAGCAGTACTTC.